Listed below are T cell receptor beta chains from one sample, sequenced in a study of T cell changes during pregnancy in multiple sclerosis. The data were produced by immunoSEQ multiplex PCR, yet TCRdb's version contains in-frame clones alone and is incomplete. Of roughly 34,000 clones listed, 90% are singletons. Specimen: CD4+ T cells from peripheral blood mononuclear cells, collected in the second trimester of pregnancy. The receptors were gathered from a female donor in good health, enrolled as a control in a pregnancy study. The CDR3 runs from the conserved cysteine through the conserved F or W. The D gene is left open where the match is weak. Rows may omit the clone size; those that give it use once, few, many or a size class.

>TRBJ1-2|TRBV19|-|13|TRBD1
TGTGCCAGTGGTCCGACAGGGGGCTATGGCTACACCTTC
CASGPTGGYGYTF
>TRBJ2-1|TRBV29-1|-|14|TRBD2
TGCAGCGCTAGAGAGCTAGCGGGAGAGTATGAGCAGTTCTTC
CSARELAGEYEQFF
>TRBJ1-2|TRBV30|-|11|-
TGTGCCTGGAGTGCATCCTATGGCTACACCTTC
CAWSASYGYTF
>TRBJ2-7|TRBV21-1|-|13|-
TGTGCCAGCAGCGGGGGGGCATGCTACGAGCAGTACTTC
CASSGGACYEQYF
>TRBJ1-2|TRBV7-2|-|13|-
TGTGCCAGCAGCCTTCAGTCCGAGGTTGGCTACACCTTC
CASSLQSEVGYTF
>TRBJ1-2|TRBV30|-|15|TRBD1
TGTGCCTGGGCGGCCGGACAGGGGGCGTTCTATGGCTACACCTTC
CAWAAGQGAFYGYTF
>TRBJ1-1|TRBV7-9|few|13|-
TGTGCCAGCAGCCAACAGGTGAGGACTGAAGCTTTCTTT
CASSQQVRTEAFF
>TRBJ2-6|TRBV18|-|18|TRBD1
TGTGCCAGCTCACCATTATACAGGGGTCCCCCGGAGGCCAACGTCCTGACTTTC
CASSPLYRGPPEANVLTF
>TRBJ1-2|TRBV13|-|15|-
TGTGCCAGCAGCTTACAAGGGGAAAGACAGGATGGCTACACCTTC
CASSLQGERQDGYTF
>TRBJ1-5|TRBV11-3|-|16|-
TGTGCCAGCCCACTCCAACCCGGACATAGCAATCAGCCCCAGCATTTT
CASPLQPGHSNQPQHF
>TRBJ2-5|TRBV10-1|-|14|-
TGCGCCAGCAGTGAGTCTAATAGCCTGGAGACCCAGTACTTC
CASSESNSLETQYF
>TRBJ2-1|TRBV11-3|-|16|TRBD2
TGTGCCAGCAGCTTCGCTAGCGGTTCCACCTACAATGAGCAGTTCTTC
CASSFASGSTYNEQFF
>TRBJ2-3|TRBV7-9|-|15|TRBD2
TGTGCCAGCAGCCCCCGGAGCGGGGGGGCACCCCCTCAGTATTTT
CASSPRSGGAPPQYF
>TRBJ1-1|TRBV27|-|14|-
TGTGCCAGCAGTTTCCCCCTGCCAGGCCCTGAAGCTTTCTTT
CASSFPLPGPEAFF
>TRBJ2-7|TRBV27|-|11|-
TGTGCCAGCCAGCGGAACTACGAGCAGTACTTC
CASQRNYEQYF
>TRBJ2-7|TRBV27|-|14|-
TGTGCCAGCAGTTTAAGGGGACTTTCTACGGGGATGTACTTC
CASSLRGLSTGMYF
>TRBJ2-1|TRBV19|-|11|-
TGTGCCAGTAGTGCGGGGACGAAGCAGTTCTTC
CASSAGTKQFF
>TRBJ1-2|TRBV6-5|-|14|TRBD1
TGTGCCAGCAGCAGGACAGGAGCTAACTATGGCTACACCTTC
CASSRTGANYGYTF
>TRBJ1-1|TRBV10-1|-|14|-
TGCGCCAGCAGTGAGTCGAACAGGGAGACTGAAGCTTTCTTT
CASSESNRETEAFF
>TRBJ2-2|TRBV28|-|15|-
TGTGCCATCGTCGGGGGCGGGGGGAACACCGGGGAGCTGTTTTTT
CAIVGGGGNTGELFF
>TRBJ1-5|TRBV6-5|-|14|-
TGTGCCAGCAGCCCCGGACGGGAAAATCAGCCCCAGCATTTT
CASSPGRENQPQHF
>TRBJ2-7|TRBV19|-|15|TRBD2
TGTGCCAGTAGATTAGTTAGCGGGGGACCCTACGAGCAGTACTTC
CASRLVSGGPYEQYF
>TRBJ1-1|TRBV7-6|-|17|-
TGTGCCAGCAGCTTCTCCATTGGGGGGGCGGCAAGCACTGAAGCTTTCTTT
CASSFSIGGAASTEAFF
>TRBJ1-6|TRBV19|-|17|-
TGTGCCAGTAGTCCCATGGTTGGGAGCTCCTATAATTCACCCCTCCACTTT
CASSPMVGSSYNSPLHF
>TRBJ2-5|TRBV30|-|14|TRBD2
TGTGCCTGGAGTTCAGGACTAGTCCAAGAGACCCAGTACTTC
CAWSSGLVQETQYF
>TRBJ1-1|TRBV11-2|-|14|-
TGTGCCAGCAGCCACTACGCGGCTAACACTGAAGCTTTCTTT
CASSHYAANTEAFF
>TRBJ1-2|TRBV30|-|14|-
TGTGCCTGGAGTTCCCTAGGGGGAAACTATGGCTACACCTTC
CAWSSLGGNYGYTF
>TRBJ2-7|TRBV13|-|14|TRBD1
TGTGCCAGCAGTCAACCGGGACAGGGACACGAGCAGTGCTTC
CASSQPGQGHEQCF
>TRBJ2-5|TRBV12-5|-|13|-
TGTGCTAGTGGCCTCGACAGCCAAGAGACCCAGTACTTC
CASGLDSQETQYF
>TRBJ1-3|TRBV6-5|-|15|-
TGTGCCAGCAGTCCGACACCTTTCCCTGGAAACACCATATATTTT
CASSPTPFPGNTIYF
>TRBJ2-3|TRBV11-2|-|15|TRBD2
TGTGCCAGCAGCTCCACGGGGGGGGCGGCAGATACGCAGTATTTT
CASSSTGGAADTQYF
>TRBJ2-1|TRBV12-5|-|15|-
TGTGCTAGTGGTTTGTCCATTCGGTATAACAATGAGCAGTTCTTC
CASGLSIRYNNEQFF
>TRBJ2-3|TRBV10-3|-|16|TRBD2
TGTGCCATCAGTTCGCTAGCGGGAGCCTCCACAGATACGCAGTATTTT
CAISSLAGASTDTQYF
>TRBJ1-1|TRBV6-6|-|14|TRBD1
TGTGCCAGCAGCCTCGCCCAGGGGGTCACTGAAGCTTTCTTT
CASSLAQGVTEAFF
>TRBJ2-3|TRBV7-9|-|13|-
TGTGCCAGCAGACAACAGGGCACAGATACGCAGTATTTT
CASRQQGTDTQYF
>TRBJ1-5|TRBV21-1|-|15|-
TGTGCCAGCAGCTTGGACTGGGAGGAGAATCAGCCCCAGCATTTT
CASSLDWEENQPQHF
>TRBJ2-7|TRBV6-1|-|14|-
TGTGCCAGCGGGGGGGCGGGGGCCTCCTACGAGCAGTACTTC
CASGGAGASYEQYF
>TRBJ2-4|TRBV25-1|-|15|-
TGTGCCAGCAGTGTCCCAGGGGAGGCCAAAAACATTCAGTACTTC
CASSVPGEAKNIQYF
>TRBJ1-1|TRBV11-3|-|17|-
TGTGCCAGCAGCCCCATAGCCCCCGGCGGGGGCAACACTGAAGCTTTCTTT
CASSPIAPGGGNTEAFF
>TRBJ1-2|TRBV5-1|-|17|TRBD1
TGCGCCAGCAGCCCGTCCGGGACAGGACGAGCTAACTATGGCTACACCTTC
CASSPSGTGRANYGYTF
>TRBJ2-1|TRBV7-9|-|15|TRBD2
TGTGCCAGCAGCATGCGACTAGCGGGGGGCAATGAGCAGTTCTTC
CASSMRLAGGNEQFF
>TRBJ1-2|TRBV6-6|-|15|-
TGTGCCAGCAGTTACTTACAGGGTTTCTCCTATGGCTACACCTTC
CASSYLQGFSYGYTF
>TRBJ1-3|TRBV19|once|16|-
TGTGCCACAAGCTCGGACAGCAGCCTCTCTGGAAACACCATATATTTT
CATSSDSSLSGNTIYF
>TRBJ2-2|TRBV6-1|few|14|TRBD1
TGTGCCAGCCCCGGGACAGCGAACACCGGGGAGCTGTTTTTT
CASPGTANTGELFF
>TRBJ1-3|TRBV19|-|16|-
TGTGCCAGTAGTATAGGGTCACAAGTCTCTGGAAACACCATATATTTT
CASSIGSQVSGNTIYF
>TRBJ2-1|TRBV21-1|-|18|-
TGTGCCAGCAGCCCTGCGGGACTAGCGGGAGAGGGGAAAAATGAGCAGTTCTTC
CASSPAGLAGEGKNEQFF
>TRBJ2-7|TRBV5-4|once|16|TRBD1
TGTGCCAGCAGCCAGAGACAGGGATGGGGCCTACGAGAGCAGTACTTC
CASSQRQGWGLREQYF
>TRBJ1-2|TRBV29-1|-|12|-
TGCAGCGGCGGAGGGTCACAGGCTGGCTACACCTTC
CSGGGSQAGYTF
>TRBJ1-2|TRBV6-5|-|12|-
TGTGCCACCTCGGACTGGAACTATGGCTACACCTTC
CATSDWNYGYTF
>TRBJ1-2|TRBV30|-|13|-
TGTGCCTGGAGCGACCTCAGGGCCTATGGCTACACCTTC
CAWSDLRAYGYTF